A selection of T cell receptor beta chains follows, all from one sample in a study of T cells in Graves' hyperthyroidism and ophthalmopathy. MiXCR, applied by TCRdb to the multiplex PCR reads, yields one record per CDR3 protein. The sample lists under 350,000 distinct CDR3 sequences; more than 15% were seen once. The material sequenced was blood. Source of these receptors: a woman in her sixties or seventies with Graves' ophthalmopathy. Both conserved end residues are part of each CDR3. D genes are given only for firm matches. Clone size, where shown, is once, few, many, or a class for clones that have expanded.

d_call	clone_size	v_call	j_call	cdr3_nt	cdr3_aa
NA	many	TRBV6-1	TRBJ1-1	TGTGCCAGCAGCCGGGGGAGAGCTGGTGGCACTGAAGCTTTCTTT	CASSRGRAGGTEAFF
NA	few	TRBV6-5	TRBJ2-1	TGTGCCAGCAGTTTTGCGGGGTACAATGAGCAGTTCTTC	CASSFAGYNEQFF
NA	few	TRBV12-3/TRBV12-4	TRBJ2-7	TGTACCAGCAGTTTTGATGGACCGTCCTACGAGCAGTACTTC	CTSSFDGPSYEQYF
NA	many	TRBV2	TRBJ1-1	TGTGCCACCCACCGGGACAAATACACTGAAGCTTTCTTT	CATHRDKYTEAFF
TRBD2	NA	TRBV24-1	TRBJ2-2	TGTGCCACGGCGGGACTACTAAACACCGGGGAGCTGTTTTTT	CATAGLLNTGELFF
NA	few	TRBV5-4	TRBJ2-3	TGTGCCAGCAGCTCACCGTCACCTAATACGCAGTATTTT	CASSSPSPNTQYF
NA	many	TRBV28	TRBJ2-3	TGTGCCAGCAGTTGGGGTAGCGCAGATACGCAGTATTTT	CASSWGSADTQYF
NA	NA	TRBV12-5	TRBJ1-3	TGTGCTAGTGGACGGGACACTGGAAACACCATATATTTT	CASGRDTGNTIYF
TRBD1	many	TRBV28	TRBJ2-3	TGTGCCAGCAGGGTGGGGACAGGGGTTTCAGATACGCAGTATTTT	CASRVGTGVSDTQYF
NA	many	TRBV29-1	TRBJ2-7	TGCAGCGTTGTCGGAGGAGCCTACGAGCAGTACTTC	CSVVGGAYEQYF
NA	NA	TRBV4-3	TRBJ2-7	TGCGCCAGCAGCCAGGAAACGACCTACGAGCAGTACTTC	CASSQETTYEQYF
NA	many	TRBV2	TRBJ2-7	TGTGCCAGCAGTGGACTGCTATCCTACGAGCAGTACTTC	CASSGLLSYEQYF
TRBD2	many	TRBV27	TRBJ2-2	TGTGCCAGCAGTTTCAGACTAGCGGGAGGATACACCGGGGAGCTGTTTTTT	CASSFRLAGGYTGELFF
NA	few	TRBV4-3	TRBJ2-4	TGCGCCAGCAGCCAAGGTTCAGGCCTAGCCAAAAACATTCAGTACTTC	CASSQGSGLAKNIQYF
TRBD1	many	TRBV30	TRBJ1-2	TGTGCCTGGAGTCGAGCCACAGGGGGAGCCTATGGCTACACCTTC	CAWSRATGGAYGYTF
NA	many	TRBV28	TRBJ1-1	TGTGCCAGCAGTTTTCGGAGAGGGGGACTCTCGAACACTGAAGCTTTCTTT	CASSFRRGGLSNTEAFF
TRBD1	many	TRBV2	TRBJ1-2	TGTGCCAGCAGGGCGACAGGGGCCAACTATGGCTACACCTTC	CASRATGANYGYTF
TRBD2	many	TRBV6-2/TRBV6-3	TRBJ2-3	TGTGCCAACACTAGCGGGGGCCGGCTAAGCACAGATACGCAGTATTTT	CANTSGGRLSTDTQYF
NA	NA	TRBV5-8	TRBJ2-7	TGTGCCAGCCGGGACACCGACTCCTACGAGCAGTACTTC	CASRDTDSYEQYF
NA	many	TRBV12-3/TRBV12-4	TRBJ2-1	TGTGCCAGCAGTTCACTAGGGGCAGCCTACAATGAGCAGTTCTTC	CASSSLGAAYNEQFF
TRBD2	many	TRBV11-2	TRBJ2-3	TGTGCCAGCAGCCCCGTGGGGCGGGGGGTTCGGGATACGCAGTATTTT	CASSPVGRGVRDTQYF
NA	few	TRBV6-1	TRBJ2-7	TGTGCCAGCAGTGAAGCCCAGTCCTACGAGCAGTACTTC	CASSEAQSYEQYF
NA	many	TRBV18	TRBJ2-5	TGTGCCAGCTCACCTCAGGCACGAAAGACCCAGTACTTC	CASSPQARKTQYF
NA	NA	TRBV6-4	TRBJ1-2	TGTGCCAGCAGTTACTTGGACAGTACCTATGGCTACACCTTC	CASSYLDSTYGYTF
TRBD2	NA	TRBV5-1	TRBJ2-1	TGCGCCAGCAGCTTGACCCCGGTCGGGACTAACGATTACAATGAGCAGTTCTTC	CASSLTPVGTNDYNEQFF
NA	few	TRBV2	TRBJ2-6	TGTGCCAGCAGGGCCCTTGAGGTTGGGGCCAACGTCCTGACTTTC	CASRALEVGANVLTF
NA	many	TRBV2	TRBJ1-2	TGTGCCAGCAGTCCCTCCCTTTGGGGGGATGTATCGTATGGCTACACCTTC	CASSPSLWGDVSYGYTF
NA	few	TRBV5-1	TRBJ2-2	TGCGCCAGCAGCTTACTTGTCACCGGGGAGCTGTTTTTT	CASSLLVTGELFF
NA	NA	TRBV4-3	TRBJ2-1	TGCGCCAGCAGCCAAGTGGGACGCGAGCAGTTCTTC	CASSQVGREQFF
NA	many	TRBV20-1	TRBJ2-3	TGCAGTGCTAGAGACGAACTAGCCGCAGATACGCAGTATTTT	CSARDELAADTQYF
TRBD1	many	TRBV13	TRBJ2-7	TGTGCCAGCAGCTTAGGGCAGGGGGCGGGGGAGCAGTACTTC	CASSLGQGAGEQYF
TRBD2	many	TRBV7-2	TRBJ2-1	TGTGCCAGCAGCCCCCCCCAGCGGGGGGGCGTGAGTGAGCAGTTCTTC	CASSPPQRGGVSEQFF
NA	few	TRBV7-7	TRBJ2-1	TGTGCCAGCAGTCAGGGACTTTCGGTTGTGAATGAGCAGTTCTTC	CASSQGLSVVNEQFF
NA	NA	TRBV6-5	TRBJ1-6	TGTGCCAGCAGTTATGATGGCAGCAGTAATTCACCCCTCCACTTT	CASSYDGSSNSPLHF
TRBD1	many	TRBV12-3/TRBV12-4	TRBJ2-5	TGTGCCAGCAGCCTCGCACAGGGGCAGACCCAGTACTTC	CASSLAQGQTQYF
NA	many	TRBV18	TRBJ2-2	TGTGCCAGCTCCACCACCAGGGGCGCAACCGGGGAGCTGTTTTTT	CASSTTRGATGELFF
NA	NA	TRBV27	TRBJ1-5	TGTGCCAGCAGCCCCTGGATAGGGGGGAGCAATCAGCCCCAGCATTTT	CASSPWIGGSNQPQHF
NA	few	TRBV11-2	TRBJ2-5	TGTGCCAGCAGCTCCCTCTCGGGTCGGCAAGAGACCCAGTACTTC	CASSSLSGRQETQYF
NA	few	TRBV4-3	TRBJ2-2	TGCGCCAGCAGCCAAGAAACCGGGATCCCGAACACCGGGGAGCTGTTTTTT	CASSQETGIPNTGELFF